The text below deals with one T cell receptor beta chain. This specimen comes from a study of blood T cell repertoires in COVID-19. Study context: Specimens from acute and convalescent COVID-19 originated in the United States, Italy and Spain. Sources were T cells, B-cell-depleted T cells, or PBMCs; the material itself was cDNA or gDNA.

Original data processing: Nucleated cell number was recorded as an estimate derived from reference gene primer amplification. Profiled with immunoSEQ multiplex PCR; TCRdb holds only in-frame clones, not every one. V, J and clone size derive from that table, while D and trimming were established from the DNA sequence. In the table there are approximately 170,000 clones, under 80% of which are singletons. The germline gives CDR1 SGHRS, CDR2 YFSETQ. The CDR3 has 14 amino acids. Trimming took 4 bases from V and 4 from J; bases not matched to a gene: 3. V and J are TRBV5-1 and TRBJ1-1, with 11 bases aligning to TRBD1. Material for sequencing was peripheral blood. This TCR was sampled from an elderly woman with acute or convalescent COVID-19. The CDR3 DNA follows: TGCGCCAGCAGCGGACAGGGGGCCGGCACTGAAGCTTTCTTT. This gives the protein CASSGQGAGTEAFF.